This TCR beta chain stems from a study of blood T cell repertoires in COVID-19. Sequenced by immunoSEQ multiplex PCR; TCRdb stores in-frame clones only, minus some. The sample yields under 200,000 clones, around four fifths seen once. Patients from Seattle were sampled longitudinally, starting during active infection. This receptor was identified in a woman at least 80 years old with COVID-19, enrolled during active disease. Input material: peripheral blood.

The CDR3 coding sequence is TGTGCCAGCAGTGAATCAATCTCTGGGGCCAACGTCCTGACTTTC. Residues: CASSESISGANVLTF. The J gene is TRBJ2-6, the V gene TRBV6-1; D not certain. The V and J ends lost 2 bases and 0 bases respectively, with 5 bases between them. Germline CDR1 MNHNS, CDR2 SASEGT. CDR3 length equals 15 residues.